This T cell receptor (beta chain) was found in a study of a mutant IDH1 vaccine in newly diagnosed glioma. About the study: The patients were given eight vaccinations, one each in weeks 1, 3, 5, 7, 11, 15, 19 and 23. Whole-study findings and limits: Among patients, 80% to 95% showed immune responses induced by the vaccine.

Notes on this clone: Its antigen is unknown.

The germline V gene encodes CDR1 SGHDT and CDR2 YYEEEE. The CDR3 covers 12 residues. Trimming pared 1 base from V and 7 bases from J, leaving 8 bases between. Libraries were prepared by immunoSEQ multiplex PCR; TCRdb keeps only in-frame clonotypes and omits some of them. This table holds about 56,000 clones, more than 80% found once. Time point defined: week 5, during vaccination. It was 300 ug of mutant IDH1 20-mer peptide that made up each vaccine dose, given with topical imiquimod. This TCR was sampled from a woman in her 40s with glioma. The chain recombines TRBV5-6 with TRBJ1-1; D is uncertain. Sequencing was performed on PBMCs, taken from a glioma patient whose treatment included an IDH1 peptide vaccine. Here the CDR3 DNA reads TGTGCCAGCAGCTTGCTTGTCGGTGAAGCTTTCTTT. Residues: CASSLLVGEAFF.